The 16 T cell receptor beta chains below all came from one sample that was sequenced in a study of T cell responses to AZD1222 COVID-19 vaccine (dated by TCRdb to the early 2020s). The meaning of the sample's time point label: about 28 days (+/-7) after the second vaccine dose. Receptor amplification or capture employed the immunoSEQ multiplex PCR assay. The immuneACCESS repertoire file appears here via TCRdb, limited to in-frame rearrangements. These files lack a portion of the clones; in checked studies, under half of the deficit traces to unresolved V genes, and the cause of the others is not known. Counted in this sample were tens of thousands of clones; about 90% of them appeared once. The ten largest clonotypes hold roughly 12% of the sample. The sequenced sample was peripheral blood, obtained 28 days after the second AZD1222 dose. Source of these receptors: an adult who received the AZD1222 COVID-19 vaccine.

V gene TRBV7-9 combines with J gene TRBJ1-3, with a tentative D call TRBD1 (6 bases). The germline V gene encodes CDR1 SEHNR and CDR2 FQNEAQ (reference sequence). The CDR3 is made up of 15 amino acids. Trimming stripped 2 bases from V and 3 bases from J, with 11 bases between. The CDR3: CASSLQGSGGNTIYF. As DNA, the CDR3 is TGTGCCAGCAGCTTACAGGGGTCGGGTGGAAACACCATATATTTT.

The rearrangement links TRBV18 to TRBJ1-3; 7 bases are shared with TRBD1. Germline CDR1 reads KGHSH; CDR2 reads LQKENI. The CDR3 is made up of 16 amino acids. V shed 2 bases and J 0 bases; nucleotides not matched to a gene: 4. Here the CDR3 reads CASSPVAGGSGNTIYF. CDR3 in DNA: TGTGCCAGCTCACCAGTGGCAGGGGGCTCTGGAAACACCATATATTTT.

This clone is labeled as medium-sized (0.01 to 0.1%). This chain uses TRBV9 with TRBJ1-2; TRBD1 matches at 7 bases. This CDR3 is 15 amino acids long. Germline trimming cut 4 bases from V and 3 bases from J; bases unmatched to any gene: 9. Germline CDR1 and CDR2: SGDLS and YYNGEE. The CDR3 coding sequence is TGTGCCAGCAGCCCTGCGGGAGGGGGCGACTATGGCTACACCTTC. Translation gives CASSPAGGGDYGYTF.

The J gene is TRBJ2-2, the V gene TRBV27; TRBD2 matches at 10 bases. From germline, CDR1 is MNHEY and CDR2 SMNVEV (reference sequence). J was trimmed by 1 base and V by 6 bases; bases with no gene match: 14. CDR3 length equals 19 residues. CDR3 loop: CASRRDNPGLAKNTGELFF. As DNA, the CDR3 is TGTGCCAGCAGGCGCGACAACCCGGGACTAGCGAAGAACACCGGGGAGCTGTTTTTT.

The chain combines TRBV20-1 with TRBJ1-6; D call uncertain. This CDR3 is built from 11 residues. Germline-derived CDR1 and CDR2 are DFQATT and SNEGSKA (reference sequence). V was cut by 5 bases and J by 12 bases, with 11 bases left in between. The CDR3 loop reads CSAPDGGPLHF. The CDR3 DNA follows: TGCAGTGCTCCCGACGGTGGACCCCTCCACTTT.

This sequence joins TRBV21-1 and TRBJ1-1; whether TRBD1, the table's D call, matches the DNA was not checked. TRBV21-1 is deemed a pseudogene. This CDR3 contains 16 residues. The CDR3 region is CASSKAGQLLNTEAFF. DNA for the CDR3: TGTGCCAGCAGCAAAGCGGGGCAGCTCCTTAACACTGAAGCTTTCTTT.

The genes are TRBV18 and TRBJ1-2; a weak D match, TRBD1 (5 bases). CDR3 size: 15 residues. Deletions cut 4 bases from V and 6 bases from J, with 18 bases between. In germline, CDR1 is KGHSH, CDR2 LQKENI. The chain's CDR3 is CASSRDRSERNGYTF. The CDR3 coding sequence is TGTGCCAGCTCACGGGACCGCTCCGAAAGAAATGGCTACACCTTC.

The chain joins TRBV5-1 to TRBJ1-2, with no clear D. Germline V lookup: CDR1 SGHRS, CDR2 YFSETQ. The CDR3 runs to 14 residues. V lost 4 bases to trimming and J lost 2 bases, with 12 bases between them. CDR3 region: CASSLGVANYGYTF. Written as DNA, the CDR3 is TGCGCCAGCAGCCTGGGAGTCGCAAACTATGGCTACACCTTC.

The chain is built from TRBV28 and TRBJ1-5; a weak D match, TRBD1 (6 bases). The CDR3 covers 14 residues. V dropped 3 bases and J dropped 4 bases, with 10 bases sitting between them. Germline-derived CDR1 and CDR2 are MDHEN and SYDVKM. The CDR3 DNA follows: TGTGCCAGCAGTTTTCGCAGGGGTAATCAGCCCCAGCATTTT. It specifies CASSFRRGNQPQHF.

Notes on this clone: The sample holds other DNA sequences that translate to the same CDR3. J is TRBJ2-2 and V is TRBV5-1, with unresolved D. V dropped 4 bases and J dropped 1 base, with 11 bases sitting between them. The CDR3 consists of 15 residues. Germline V gene sequence: CDR1 SGHRS, CDR2 YFSETQ. The CDR3 reads CASSLVAGNTGELFF. The DNA for the CDR3 is TGCGCCAGCAGCCTCGTGGCAGGGAACACCGGGGAGCTGTTTTTT.

The chain recombines TRBV4-1 with TRBJ2-2, with D perhaps TRBD2 (6 bases). V was clipped by 1 base and J by 1 base, with 7 bases between them. The germline CDR1 and CDR2 sequences are MGHRA and YSYEKL. The CDR3 has 15 amino acids. Here the CDR3 DNA reads TGCGCCAGCAGCCAAGTTAGCGGGAACACCGGGGAGCTGTTTTTT. Encoded protein: CASSQVSGNTGELFF.

V is TRBV27 and J is TRBJ2-1; no reliable D call. Germline V gives CDR1 MNHEY, CDR2 SMNVEV (reference sequence). The CDR3 consists of 13 residues. V was shortened by 4 bases and J by 0 bases, with 4 bases between the two germline ends. The chain's CDR3 is CASSWGSYNEQFF. CDR3 in DNA: TGTGCCAGCAGTTGGGGCTCCTACAATGAGCAGTTCTTC.

This chain links TRBV7-9 with TRBJ1-2, with D possibly being TRBD1 (5 bases). Germline CDR1 and CDR2: SEHNR and FQNEAQ (reference sequence). V was shortened by 1 base and J by 5 bases, with 11 bases between the two germline ends. The CDR3 length is 14 residues. The CDR3 coding sequence is TGTGCCAGCAGCTTAGAGACAGCCTCGTATGGCTACACCTTC. It yields the protein CASSLETASYGYTF.

The chain uses TRBV30 and TRBJ1-1; D is undetermined. Germline V gene sequence: CDR1 GTSNPN, CDR2 SVGIG (reference sequence). Trimming removed 4 bases from V and 6 bases from J, with 12 bases in between. This CDR3 contains 12 residues. The DNA of the CDR3 is TGTGCCTGGAAGAGTAAAATCGCTGAAGCTTTCTTT. As protein: CAWKSKIAEAFF.

This sequence joins TRBV6-1 and TRBJ1-4; TRBD1 matches at 12 bases. Germline CDR1 is MNHNS and CDR2 is SASEGT. Unmatched junction bases numbered 5, after V lost 3 bases and J lost 0 bases. This CDR3 comprises 18 residues. The CDR3, as DNA: TGTGCCAGCAGTGAGCCCGGGACAGGGGGCCCAACTAATGAAAAACTGTTTTTT. This gives the protein CASSEPGTGGPTNEKLFF.

The chain recombines TRBV5-1 with TRBJ1-1, with D possibly TRBD1 on 6 matching bases. The germline V gene encodes CDR1 SGHRS and CDR2 YFSETQ. The V and J ends lost 0 bases and 3 bases respectively, with 15 bases between them. The CDR3 runs 16 residues. CDR3 protein: CASSLEWGQVYTEAFF. Here the CDR3 DNA reads TGCGCCAGCAGCTTGGAATGGGGGCAAGTGTACACTGAAGCTTTCTTT.